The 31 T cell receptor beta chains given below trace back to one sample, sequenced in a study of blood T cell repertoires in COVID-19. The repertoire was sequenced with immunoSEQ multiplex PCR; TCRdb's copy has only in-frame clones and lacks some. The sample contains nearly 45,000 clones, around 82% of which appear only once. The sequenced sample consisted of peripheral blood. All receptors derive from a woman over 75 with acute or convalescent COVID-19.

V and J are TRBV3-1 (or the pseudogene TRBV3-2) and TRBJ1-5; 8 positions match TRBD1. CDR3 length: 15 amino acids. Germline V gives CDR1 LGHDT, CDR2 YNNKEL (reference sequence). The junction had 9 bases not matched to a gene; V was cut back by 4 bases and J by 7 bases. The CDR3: CASSPGQGIGQPQHF. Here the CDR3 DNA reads TGTGCCAGCAGCCCCGGACAGGGAATAGGGCAGCCCCAGCATTTT.

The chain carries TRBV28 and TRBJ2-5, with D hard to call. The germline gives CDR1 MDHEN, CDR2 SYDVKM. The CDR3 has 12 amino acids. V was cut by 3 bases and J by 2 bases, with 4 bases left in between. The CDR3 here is CASSFIQETQYF. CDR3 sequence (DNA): TGTGCCAGCAGTTTCATTCAAGAGACCCAGTACTTC.

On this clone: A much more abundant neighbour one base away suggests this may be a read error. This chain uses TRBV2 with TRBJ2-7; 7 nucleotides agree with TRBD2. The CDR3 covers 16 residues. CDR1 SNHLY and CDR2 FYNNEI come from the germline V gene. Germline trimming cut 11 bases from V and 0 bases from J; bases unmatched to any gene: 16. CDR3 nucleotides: TGTGCCCCCTGGGGGGGGGAACGGGTGGGCTCCTACGAGCAGTACTTC. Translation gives CAPWGGERVGSYEQYF.

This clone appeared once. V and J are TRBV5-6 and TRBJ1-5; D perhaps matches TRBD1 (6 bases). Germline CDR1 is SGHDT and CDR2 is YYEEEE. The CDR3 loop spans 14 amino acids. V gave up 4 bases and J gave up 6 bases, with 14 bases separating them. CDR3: CASSPGGGGQPQHF. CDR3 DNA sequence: TGTGCCAGCAGCCCGGGAGGGGGTGGTCAGCCCCAGCATTTT.

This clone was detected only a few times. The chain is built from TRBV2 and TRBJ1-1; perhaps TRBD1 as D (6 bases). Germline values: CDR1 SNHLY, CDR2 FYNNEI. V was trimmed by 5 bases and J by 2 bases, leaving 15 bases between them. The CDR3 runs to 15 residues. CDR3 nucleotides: TGTGCCAGCAGTCCCCAGGGGAGGGGAAACACTGAAGCTTTCTTT. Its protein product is CASSPQGRGNTEAFF.

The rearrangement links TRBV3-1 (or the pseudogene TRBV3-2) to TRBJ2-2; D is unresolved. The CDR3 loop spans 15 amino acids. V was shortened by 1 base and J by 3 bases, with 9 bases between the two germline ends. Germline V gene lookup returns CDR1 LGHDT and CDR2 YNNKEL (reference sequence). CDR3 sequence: CASSQGGIDTGELFF. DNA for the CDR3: TGTGCCAGCAGCCAAGGAGGAATTGACACCGGGGAGCTGTTTTTT.

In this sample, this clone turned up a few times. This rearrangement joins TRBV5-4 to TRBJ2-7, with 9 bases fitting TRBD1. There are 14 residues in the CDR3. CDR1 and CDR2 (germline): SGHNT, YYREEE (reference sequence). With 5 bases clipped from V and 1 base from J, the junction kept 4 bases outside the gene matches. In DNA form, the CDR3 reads TGTGCCAGCAGACGGGACAGGGAGTCCTACGAGCAGTACTTC. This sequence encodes CASRRDRESYEQYF.

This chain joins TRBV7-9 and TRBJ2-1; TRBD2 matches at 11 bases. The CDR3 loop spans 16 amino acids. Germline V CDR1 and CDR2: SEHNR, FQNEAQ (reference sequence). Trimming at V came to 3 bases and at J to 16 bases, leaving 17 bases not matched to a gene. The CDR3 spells CASSFGDIATSGSTFF. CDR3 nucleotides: TGTGCCAGCAGCTTTGGAGACATCGCTACTAGCGGGAGCACTTTCTTC.

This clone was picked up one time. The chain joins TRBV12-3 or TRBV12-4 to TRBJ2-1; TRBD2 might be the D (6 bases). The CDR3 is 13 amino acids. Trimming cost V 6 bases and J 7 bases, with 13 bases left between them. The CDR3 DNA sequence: TGTGCCAGCAGCGAACTAGCTGGGAATGAGCAGTTCTTC. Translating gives CASSELAGNEQFF.

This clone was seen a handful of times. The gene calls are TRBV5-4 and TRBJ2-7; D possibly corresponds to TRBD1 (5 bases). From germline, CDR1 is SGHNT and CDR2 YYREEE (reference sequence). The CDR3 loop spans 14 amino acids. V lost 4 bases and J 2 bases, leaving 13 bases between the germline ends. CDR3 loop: CASSQDTIAYEQYF. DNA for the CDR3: TGTGCCAGCAGCCAGGACACTATAGCCTACGAGCAGTACTTC.

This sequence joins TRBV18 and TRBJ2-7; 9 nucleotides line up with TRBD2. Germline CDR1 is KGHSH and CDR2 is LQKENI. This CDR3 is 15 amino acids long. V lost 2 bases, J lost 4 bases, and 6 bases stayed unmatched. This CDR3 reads CASSPLPGLAYEQYF. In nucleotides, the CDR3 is TGTGCCAGCTCACCATTGCCGGGACTAGCTTACGAGCAGTACTTC.

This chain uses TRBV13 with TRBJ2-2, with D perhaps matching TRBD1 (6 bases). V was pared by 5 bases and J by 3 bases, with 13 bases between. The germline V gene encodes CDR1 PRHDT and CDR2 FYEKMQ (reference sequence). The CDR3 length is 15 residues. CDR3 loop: CASSLRTEDTGELFF. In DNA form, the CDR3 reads TGTGCCAGCAGCCTAAGGACAGAGGACACCGGGGAGCTGTTTTTT.

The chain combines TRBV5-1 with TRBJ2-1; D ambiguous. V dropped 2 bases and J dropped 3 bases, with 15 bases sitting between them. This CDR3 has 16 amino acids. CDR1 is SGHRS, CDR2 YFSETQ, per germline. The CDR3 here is CASSFYSSEIYNEQFF. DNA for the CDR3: TGCGCCAGCAGCTTTTATTCCTCGGAGATCTACAATGAGCAGTTCTTC.

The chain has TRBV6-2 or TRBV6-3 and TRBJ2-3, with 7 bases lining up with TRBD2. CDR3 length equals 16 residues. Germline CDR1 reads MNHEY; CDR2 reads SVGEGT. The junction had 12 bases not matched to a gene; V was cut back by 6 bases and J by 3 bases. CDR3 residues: CASSPTSVGRTDTQYF. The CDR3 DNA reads TGTGCCAGCAGCCCTACTAGCGTCGGACGGACAGATACGCAGTATTTT.

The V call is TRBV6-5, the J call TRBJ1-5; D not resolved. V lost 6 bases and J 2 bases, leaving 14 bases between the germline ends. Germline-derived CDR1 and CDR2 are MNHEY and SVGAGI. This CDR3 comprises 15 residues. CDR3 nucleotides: TGTGCCAGCAGCTACCATGCGCCTGGCAATCAGCCCCAGCATTTT. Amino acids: CASSYHAPGNQPQHF.

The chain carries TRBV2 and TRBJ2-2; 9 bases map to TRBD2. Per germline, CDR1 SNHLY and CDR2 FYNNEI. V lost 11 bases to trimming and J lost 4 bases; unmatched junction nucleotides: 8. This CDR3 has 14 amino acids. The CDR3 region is CAGKREVFTGELFF. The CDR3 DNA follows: TGTGCCGGCAAGCGGGAGGTCTTCACCGGGGAGCTGTTTTTT.

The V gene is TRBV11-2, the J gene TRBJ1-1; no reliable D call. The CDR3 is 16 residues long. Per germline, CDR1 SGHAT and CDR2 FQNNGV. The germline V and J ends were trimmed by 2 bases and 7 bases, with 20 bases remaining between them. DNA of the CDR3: TGTGCCAGCAGCTTATCGGCAGGCCTCAATTATGGTGAAGCTTTCTTT. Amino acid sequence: CASSLSAGLNYGEAFF.

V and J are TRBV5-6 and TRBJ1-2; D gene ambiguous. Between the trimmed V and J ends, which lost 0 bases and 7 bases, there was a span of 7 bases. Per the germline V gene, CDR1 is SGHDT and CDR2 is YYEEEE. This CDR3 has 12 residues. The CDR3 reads CASSLAETGYTF. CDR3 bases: TGTGCCAGCAGCTTGGCAGAAACTGGCTACACCTTC.

CDR3 residues: CASSLEVSPLHF. The CDR3 bases are TGTGCCAGCAGTTTAGAGGTTTCACCCCTCCACTTT. V is TRBV28 and J is TRBJ1-6; D call uncertain. The V end was cut by 2 bases, the J end by 9 bases, with 5 bases between. The germline CDR1 and CDR2 sequences are MDHEN and SYDVKM. CDR3 size: 12 residues.

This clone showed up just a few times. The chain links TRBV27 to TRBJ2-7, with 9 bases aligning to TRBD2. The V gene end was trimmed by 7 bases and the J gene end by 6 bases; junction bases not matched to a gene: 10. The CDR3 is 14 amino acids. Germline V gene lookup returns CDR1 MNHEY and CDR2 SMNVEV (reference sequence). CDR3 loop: CASTRAGGPFEQYF. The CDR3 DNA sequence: TGTGCCAGCACTAGAGCGGGGGGACCTTTCGAGCAGTACTTC.

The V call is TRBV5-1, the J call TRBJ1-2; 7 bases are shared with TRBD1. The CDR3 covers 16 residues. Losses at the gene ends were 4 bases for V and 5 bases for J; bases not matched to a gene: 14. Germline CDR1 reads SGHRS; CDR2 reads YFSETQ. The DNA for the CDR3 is TGCGCCAGCAGCCGGTCGCGACAGGGAGAGGAATATGGCTACACCTTC. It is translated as CASSRSRQGEEYGYTF.

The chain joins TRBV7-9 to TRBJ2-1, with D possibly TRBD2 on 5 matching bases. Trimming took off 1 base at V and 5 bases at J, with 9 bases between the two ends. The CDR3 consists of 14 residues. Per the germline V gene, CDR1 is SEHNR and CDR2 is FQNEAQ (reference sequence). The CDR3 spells CASSLVGLNNEQFF. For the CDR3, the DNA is TGTGCCAGCAGCTTAGTTGGACTTAACAATGAGCAGTTCTTC.

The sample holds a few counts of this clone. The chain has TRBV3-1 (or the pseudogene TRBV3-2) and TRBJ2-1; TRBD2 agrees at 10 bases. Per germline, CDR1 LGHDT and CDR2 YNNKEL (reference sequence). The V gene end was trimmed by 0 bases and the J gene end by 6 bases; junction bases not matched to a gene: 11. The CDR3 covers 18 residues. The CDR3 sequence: CASSQDGTSGIGGNEQFF. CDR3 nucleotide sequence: TGTGCCAGCAGCCAAGATGGAACTAGCGGGATCGGAGGCAATGAGCAGTTCTTC.

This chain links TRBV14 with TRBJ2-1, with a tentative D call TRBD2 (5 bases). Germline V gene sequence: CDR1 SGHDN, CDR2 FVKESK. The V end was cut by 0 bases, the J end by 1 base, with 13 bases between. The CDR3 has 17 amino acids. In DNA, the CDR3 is TGTGCCAGCAGCCAAGAAGCCGGACTCCAATCCTACAATGAGCAGTTCTTC. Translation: CASSQEAGLQSYNEQFF.

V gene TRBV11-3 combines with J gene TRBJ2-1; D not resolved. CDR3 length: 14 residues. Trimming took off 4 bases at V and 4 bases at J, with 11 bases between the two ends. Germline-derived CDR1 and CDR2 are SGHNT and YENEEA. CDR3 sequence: CASSSPSTYNEQFF. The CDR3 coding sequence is TGTGCCAGCAGCTCCCCTTCCACTTACAATGAGCAGTTCTTC. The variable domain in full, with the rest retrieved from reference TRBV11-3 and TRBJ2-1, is EAGVVQSPRYKIIEKKQPVAFWCNPISGHNTLYWYLQNLGQGPELLIRYENEEAVDDSQLPKDRFSAERLKGVDSTLKIQPAELGDSAVYLCASSSPSTYNEQFFGPGTRLTVL.

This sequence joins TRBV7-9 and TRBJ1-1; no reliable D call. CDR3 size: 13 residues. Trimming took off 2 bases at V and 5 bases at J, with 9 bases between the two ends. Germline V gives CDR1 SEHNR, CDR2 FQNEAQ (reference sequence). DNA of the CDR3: TGTGCCAGCAGCTTACGGGGAGGAACTGAAGCTTTCTTT. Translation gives CASSLRGGTEAFF. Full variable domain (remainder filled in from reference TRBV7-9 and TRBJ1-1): DTGVSQNPRHKITKRGQNVTFRCDPISEHNRLYWYRQTLGQGPEFLTYFQNEAQLEKSRLLSDRFSAERPKGSFSTLEIQRTEQGDSAMYLCASSLRGGTEAFFGQGTRLTVV.

The DNA of the CDR3 is TGTGCCATCGGGACTAGCAATGGCGGTGAGCAGTTCTTC. Translated, it gives CAIGTSNGGEQFF. The chain joins TRBV10-3 to TRBJ2-1; 9 nucleotides align to TRBD2. The CDR3 spans 13 residues. Germline trimming cut 8 bases from V and 9 bases from J; bases unmatched to any gene: 8. The germline V gene has CDR1 ENHRY and CDR2 SYGVKD.

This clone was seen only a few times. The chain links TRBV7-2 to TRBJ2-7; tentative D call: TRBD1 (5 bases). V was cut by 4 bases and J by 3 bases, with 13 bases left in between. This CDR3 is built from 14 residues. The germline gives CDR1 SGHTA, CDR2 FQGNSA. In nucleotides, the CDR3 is TGTGCCAGCAGCTCTCTTGGGGCCTACTACGAGCAGTACTTC. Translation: CASSSLGAYYEQYF.

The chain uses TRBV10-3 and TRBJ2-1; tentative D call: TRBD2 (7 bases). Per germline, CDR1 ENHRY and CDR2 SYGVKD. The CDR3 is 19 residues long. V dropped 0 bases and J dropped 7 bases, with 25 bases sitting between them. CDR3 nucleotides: TGTGCCATCAGTGAGTCGCGTTCGGGGGCTAGCGGAGGTGGGAATGAGCAGTTCTTC. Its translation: CAISESRSGASGGGNEQFF.

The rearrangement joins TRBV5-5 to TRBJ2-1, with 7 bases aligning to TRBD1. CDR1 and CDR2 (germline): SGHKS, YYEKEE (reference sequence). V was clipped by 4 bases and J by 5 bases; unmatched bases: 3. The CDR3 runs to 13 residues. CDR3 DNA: TGTGCCAGCAGCCAGGGACAGAACAATGAGCAGTTCTTC. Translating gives CASSQGQNNEQFF.

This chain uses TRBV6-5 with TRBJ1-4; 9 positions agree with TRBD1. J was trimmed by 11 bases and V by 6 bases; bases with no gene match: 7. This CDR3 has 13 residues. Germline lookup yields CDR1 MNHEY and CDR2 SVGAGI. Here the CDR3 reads CASRAGQGDKLFF. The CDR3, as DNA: TGTGCCAGCAGGGCGGGACAGGGTGACAAACTGTTTTTT.